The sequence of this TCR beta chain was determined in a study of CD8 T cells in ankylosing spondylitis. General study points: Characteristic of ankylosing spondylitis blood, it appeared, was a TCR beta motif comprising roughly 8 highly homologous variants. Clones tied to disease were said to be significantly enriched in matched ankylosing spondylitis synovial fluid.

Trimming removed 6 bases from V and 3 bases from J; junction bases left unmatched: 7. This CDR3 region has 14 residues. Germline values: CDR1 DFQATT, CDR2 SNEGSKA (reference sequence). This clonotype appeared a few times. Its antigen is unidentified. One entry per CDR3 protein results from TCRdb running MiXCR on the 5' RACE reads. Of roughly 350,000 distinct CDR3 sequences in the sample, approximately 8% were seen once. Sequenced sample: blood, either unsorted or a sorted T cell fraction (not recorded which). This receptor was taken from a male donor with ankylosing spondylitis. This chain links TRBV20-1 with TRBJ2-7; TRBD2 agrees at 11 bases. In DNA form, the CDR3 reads TGCAGTGCGAACCCCGGGACTAGCGGCTACGAGCAGTACTTC. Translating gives CSANPGTSGYEQYF.